The 3 T cell receptor beta chains below all came from one sample that was sequenced in a study of shared clonotypes between healthy human individuals. Profiling relied on immunoSEQ multiplex PCR, and the TCRdb table lists in-frame clones only, not all of them. The data show about 340,000 clones, over 70% seen once. Source material: memory CD4+ T cells sorted from blood. Stated subset: CD45RA-negative fraction. The receptors were gathered from a man younger than 40 in good health.

The CDR3 loop is CASRGGDYGWGEQFF. The CDR3 nucleotides are TGTGCCAGCAGAGGGGGGGACTACGGCTGGGGCGAGCAGTTCTTC. V is TRBV2 and J is TRBJ2-1, with D possibly TRBD2 on 7 matching bases. Looked up from germline, CDR1 is SNHLY and CDR2 is FYNNEI. The CDR3 is 15 amino acids. Trimming stripped 6 bases from V and 10 bases from J, with 22 bases between.

The chain is built from TRBV19 and TRBJ2-3, with no clear D. CDR1 is LNHDA, CDR2 SQIVND, per germline (reference sequence). This CDR3 is 15 amino acids long. Between the trimmed V and J ends, which lost 4 bases and 2 bases, there was a span of 13 bases. The CDR3 region has the DNA TGTGCCAGTAGTAGAAAACGGGTCAACACAGATACGCAGTATTTT. Protein product: CASSRKRVNTDTQYF.

The genes are TRBV28 and TRBJ1-5; 9 bases line up with TRBD1. The CDR3 length is 18 residues. From germline, CDR1 is MDHEN and CDR2 SYDVKM. Trimming took 6 bases from V and 1 from J; bases not matched to a gene: 13. The CDR3 DNA follows: TGTGCCAGCAGCCGTAACAGGGGGCGCACTCAGAGCAATCAGCCCCAGCATTTT. Translation gives CASSRNRGRTQSNQPQHF. Filled out from reference TRBV28 and TRBJ1-5, the complete variable domain reads DVKVTQSSRYLVKRTGEKVFLECVQDMDHENMFWYRQDPGLGLRLIYFSYDVKMKEKGDIPEGYSVSREKKERFSLILESASTNQTSMYLCASSRNRGRTQSNQPQHFGDGTRLSIL.